The present entry profiles one T cell receptor beta chain with its context. Its antigen remains unidentified. This sample was included in a study of T cells after yellow fever vaccination. Trimming took 5 bases from V and 3 from J; bases not matched to a gene: 5. The CDR3 consists of 16 residues. Looked up from germline, CDR1 is SGHTA and CDR2 is FQGNSA. Study results and caveats: A large majority of primary-vaccination clones showed up again after the booster (about 96% CD4, around 90% CD8).

Synthesis of TCR cDNA relied on 5'RACE template switching, which attached a universal primer site and UMIs. TCRdb ran MiXCR on the 5' RACE reads and lists one entry per CDR3 protein. This table has 500,000 to 650,000 distinct CDR3 sequences, roughly 14% appearing once. Source: PBMCs, taken on the day of the yellow fever booster vaccination. The genes are TRBV7-2 and TRBJ2-2; 11 positions agree with TRBD2. The clonotype comes from a man under 40 who received the YFV17D yellow fever vaccine. The CDR3 is CASSPGTSGYTGELFF. The CDR3 coding sequence is TGTGCCAGCAGCCCCGGGACTAGCGGTTACACCGGGGAGCTGTTTTTT.